This TCR beta chain is drawn from a study of T cells in Graves' hyperthyroidism and ophthalmopathy. Overall study context: Peripheral blood was obtained at initial diagnosis, preceding any treatment.

Regions amplified from RNA transcripts were the TCR beta CDR3 regions. The primer set for the first-round RT-PCR of the TCR CDR3 was HTBI. TCRdb used MiXCR to reprocess the multiplex PCR reads, holding one entry per CDR3 protein. The data contain some 180,000 distinct CDR3 sequences, about 15% of them singletons. This CDR3 is 16 amino acids long. The germline V gene has CDR1 SGHVS and CDR2 FQNEAQ. The J segment lost 5 bases and the V segment lost 1 base, leaving 9 bases of the junction unmatched. Study results and caveats: Progression to ophthalmopathy was predicted a median of roughly 6.6 months early. Researchers found most expanded thyroid clonotypes above 0.001 in blood as well.

PBMCs were sourced from more than 9 ml fresh peripheral blood. This clonotype was seen many times. Its specificity is unknown. This rearrangement joins TRBV7-8 to TRBJ2-7; 9 nucleotides match TRBD1. The sequencing input was blood. This clonotype was sampled from a woman aged 50 to 60 with Graves' hyperthyroidism. This CDR3 reads CASSLGRGTGNHEQYF. CDR3 nucleotides: TGTGCCAGCAGCTTAGGTAGGGGGACAGGGAACCACGAGCAGTACTTC. The whole variable domain, filled in from reference TRBV7-8 and TRBJ2-7, reads GAGVSQSPRYKVAKRGQDVALRCDPISGHVSLFWYQQALGQGPEFLTYFQNEAQLDKSGLPSDRFFAERPEGSVSTLKIQRTQQEDSAVYLCASSLGRGTGNHEQYFGPGTRLTVT.